This is a list of T cell receptor beta chains from one sample in a study of blood T cells in healthy people across ages. TCRdb re-derived calls from the 5' RACE reads in MiXCR, one entry per CDR3 protein. The repertoire holds approximately 680,000 distinct CDR3 sequences, with less than 40% as singletons. Material: blood. These receptors were obtained from an elderly woman in good health. CDR3s include the opening cysteine and the closing phenylalanine or tryptophan. D genes are given only for firm matches. Clone size is stated in some rows and not others, as once, few, many or a class when expanded.

clone_size	j_call	d_call	v_call	cdr3_length	cdr3_nt	cdr3_aa
NA	TRBJ2-1	TRBD2	TRBV7-8	15	TGTGCCAGCAGGCCCAACGCGGGAGGATACAATGAGCAGTTCTTC	CASRPNAGGYNEQFF
many	TRBJ2-6	NA	TRBV7-2	16	TGTGCCAGCAGCTTAGCCACAGGCTCTGGGGCCAACGTCCTGACTTTC	CASSLATGSGANVLTF
many	TRBJ2-1	TRBD2	TRBV9	17	TGTGCCAGCAGCATGAGTGTGGGACTAGCGGGGGGTAATGAGCAGTTCTTC	CASSMSVGLAGGNEQFF
NA	TRBJ1-4	NA	TRBV27	16	TGTGCCAGCAGATATGACCGGGGAGCAACTAATGAAAAACTGTTTTTT	CASRYDRGATNEKLFF
NA	TRBJ2-1	NA	TRBV12-3/TRBV12-4	16	TGTGCCAGCAGGCCCGCGTCGGGACTGTCCTACAATGAGCAGTTCTTC	CASRPASGLSYNEQFF
many	TRBJ2-3	TRBD2	TRBV5-1	14	TGCGCCAGCAGGGAAGCGGGGGGCACAGATACGCAGTATTTT	CASREAGGTDTQYF
once	TRBJ2-1	NA	TRBV7-9	15	TGTGCCAGCAGCCGGGGAGGGACAGGCTACAATGAGAAGTTCTTC	CASSRGGTGYNEKFF
once	TRBJ1-4	TRBD1	TRBV5-1	15	TGCGCCAGCAGCAGAACCGGGACAGGGAATGAAAAACTGTTTTTT	CASSRTGTGNEKLFF
NA	TRBJ2-1	NA	TRBV29-1	13	TGCAGCGTTGGGCCTCGAATCAACAATGAGCAGTTCTTC	CSVGPRINNEQFF
many	TRBJ2-3	TRBD2	TRBV5-1	17	TGCGCCAGCAGCTTGGACGTCGGGAGGGCTGGCACAGATACGCAGTATTTT	CASSLDVGRAGTDTQYF
few	TRBJ1-1	NA	TRBV11-2	13	TGTGCCAGCAGGGGCAGTCTCGGCACTGAAGCTTTCTTT	CASRGSLGTEAFF
many	TRBJ1-1	TRBD1	TRBV9	15	TGTGCCAGCAGCGTAGGGGACAGAATCTTCACTGAAGCTTTCTTT	CASSVGDRIFTEAFF
many	TRBJ2-7	NA	TRBV5-4	14	TGTGCCAGCAGCTCCGGACAGTCCCCCTACGAGCAGTACTTC	CASSSGQSPYEQYF
many	TRBJ2-5	NA	TRBV7-2	11	TGTGCCAGCGCGTACCAAGAGACCCAGTACTTC	CASAYQETQYF
many	TRBJ1-2	TRBD1	TRBV9	14	TGTGCCAGCAGCCGCGGACAGGGAACGGGGGGCTACACCTTC	CASSRGQGTGGYTF
many	TRBJ2-7	TRBD1	TRBV7-2	15	TGTGCCAGCAGCTCCCAGACAGGGGGGATTTACGAGCAGTACTTC	CASSSQTGGIYEQYF
NA	TRBJ2-1	NA	TRBV20-1	11	TGCAGTGCTAGGGCCAACATGGAGCAGTTCTTC	CSARANMEQFF
many	TRBJ2-1	TRBD2	TRBV4-2	19	TGTGCCAGCAGCCGGTCGGACGGACTAGCTTCTAAGCCCTACAATGAGCAGTTCTTC	CASSRSDGLASKPYNEQFF
NA	TRBJ1-1	NA	TRBV5-1	14	TGCGCCAGCAGCCCGGACACCTTGAACACTGAAGCTTTCTTT	CASSPDTLNTEAFF
NA	TRBJ1-1	NA	TRBV7-6	13	TGTGCCAGCAGCCCCAGACGACTGTCTGAAGCTTTCTTT	CASSPRRLSEAFF
NA	TRBJ1-4	TRBD1	TRBV20-1	14	TGCAATGCCTGGACAGGGTACTCTAATGAAAAACTGTTTTTT	CNAWTGYSNEKLFF
many	TRBJ2-7	TRBD1	TRBV5-1	18	TGCGCCAGCAGCTTGGGTGGCTCAGGGGGACACCGTGTCGACGAGCGGTACTTC	CASSLGGSGGHRVDERYF
NA	TRBJ2-3	TRBD2	TRBV20-1	17	TGCAGTGCTAGTCCCTGGACTAGCGGGGGATCCACAGATACGCAGTATTTT	CSASPWTSGGSTDTQYF
many	TRBJ1-2	NA	TRBV7-2	14	TGTGCCAGCAGCTCCAAGGGTTCTAACTATGGCTACACCTTC	CASSSKGSNYGYTF
NA	TRBJ1-2	TRBD1	TRBV20-1	14	TGCAGTGCCCCAACAGGGGGCCGGCACTATGGCTACACCTTC	CSAPTGGRHYGYTF
many	TRBJ2-1	NA	TRBV7-2	13	TGTGCCAGCAGCAGAAACTTCTACAATGAGCAGTTCTTC	CASSRNFYNEQFF
many	TRBJ1-5	TRBD1	TRBV4-2	15	TGTGCCAGCAGCCCCTCGGACAGGGGTAATCAGCCCCAGCATTTT	CASSPSDRGNQPQHF